The rows below give T cell receptor beta chains drawn from one sample of a study of T-cell memory formation after mild COVID-19. TCRdb re-called the 5' RACE reads with MiXCR, one entry per CDR3 protein. The profile covers about 190,000 distinct CDR3 sequences, with 27% appearing a single time and roughly 11% taken by the ten largest. Sequences were obtained from PBMCs or a T cell subset sorted from them (not recorded which). These TCRs come from an adult woman who had mild COVID-19 (a few samples of this study predate the infection). Cell type and time point are not known. CDR3s include the opening cysteine and the closing phenylalanine or tryptophan. Each record gives: CDR3 protein, CDR3 DNA, J gene, clone size, D gene, V gene. The D gene is left open where the match is weak. Clone size, where shown, is once, few, many, or a class for clones that have expanded.

CDR3 protein: CASSLVGQAKNIQYF
CDR3 DNA: TGTGCCAGCAGCTTGGTGGGTCAAGCCAAAAACATTCAGTACTTC
J gene: TRBJ2-4
clone size: .
D gene: .
V gene: TRBV5-5

CDR3 protein: CASSLGGGHETQYF
CDR3 DNA: TGTGCCAGCAGCTTGGGGGGGGGGCACGAGACCCAGTACTTC
J gene: TRBJ2-5
clone size: once
D gene: .
V gene: TRBV5-4

CDR3 protein: CASSFFRSGAYNEQFF
CDR3 DNA: TGTGCCAGCAGTTTTTTCAGAAGCGGAGCCTACAATGAGCAGTTCTTC
J gene: TRBJ2-1
clone size: .
D gene: .
V gene: TRBV6-5

CDR3 protein: CASSLSATAYGYTF
CDR3 DNA: TGCGCCAGCAGCTTGAGCGCGACAGCCTATGGCTACACCTTC
J gene: TRBJ1-2
clone size: few
D gene: .
V gene: TRBV5-1

CDR3 protein: CASSLGITTSGSPDEQFF
CDR3 DNA: TGTGCCAGCAGCTTAGGAATTACGACTAGCGGGAGTCCGGATGAGCAGTTCTTC
J gene: TRBJ2-1
clone size: .
D gene: TRBD2
V gene: TRBV7-9

CDR3 protein: CASSPGTGPNQPQHF
CDR3 DNA: TGTGCCAGCAGCCCCGGGACAGGGCCCAATCAGCCCCAGCATTTT
J gene: TRBJ1-5
clone size: .
D gene: TRBD1
V gene: TRBV27

CDR3 protein: CAIRPGADNEQFF
CDR3 DNA: TGTGCCATCAGACCTGGCGCAGACAATGAGCAGTTCTTC
J gene: TRBJ2-1
clone size: .
D gene: .
V gene: TRBV10-3

CDR3 protein: CASSLQTSGYNEQFF
CDR3 DNA: TGTGCCAGCAGCCTCCAGACTAGCGGGTACAATGAGCAGTTCTTC
J gene: TRBJ2-1
clone size: few
D gene: TRBD2
V gene: TRBV7-8

CDR3 protein: CASSYGTGGLEAFF
CDR3 DNA: TGTGCCAGCAGTTACGGGACAGGGGGCCTTGAAGCTTTCTTT
J gene: TRBJ1-1
clone size: .
D gene: TRBD1
V gene: TRBV6-5

CDR3 protein: CASSYDRVHSYEQYF
CDR3 DNA: TGTGCCAGCAGCTACGACAGGGTACACTCCTACGAGCAGTACTTC
J gene: TRBJ2-7
clone size: few
D gene: TRBD1
V gene: TRBV5-6

CDR3 protein: CAWSVAAGIGYEQYF
CDR3 DNA: TGTGCCTGGAGTGTTGCGGCAGGGATAGGATACGAGCAGTACTTC
J gene: TRBJ2-7
clone size: .
D gene: .
V gene: TRBV30

CDR3 protein: CASSQPDRSIYEQYF
CDR3 DNA: TGCGCCAGCAGCCAACCGGACAGGTCTATCTACGAGCAGTACTTC
J gene: TRBJ2-7
clone size: .
D gene: TRBD1
V gene: TRBV4-1

CDR3 protein: CASGSDLRAKNIQYF
CDR3 DNA: TGTGCCAGCGGTTCCGACCTCAGAGCCAAAAACATTCAGTACTTC
J gene: TRBJ2-4
clone size: .
D gene: .
V gene: TRBV2

CDR3 protein: CASSLAYTDTQYF
CDR3 DNA: TGTGCCAGCAGCTTAGCGTACACAGATACGCAGTATTTT
J gene: TRBJ2-3
clone size: many
D gene: .
V gene: TRBV7-2

CDR3 protein: CASSPSPLAGGRNEQFF
CDR3 DNA: TGCGCCAGCAGCCCCTCCCCACTAGCGGGGGGGCGTAATGAGCAGTTCTTC
J gene: TRBJ2-1
clone size: many
D gene: TRBD2
V gene: TRBV5-1

CDR3 protein: CASSSLSQPGLAGVDTQYF
CDR3 DNA: TGTGCCAGCAGTTCCCTATCGCAGCCGGGACTAGCGGGAGTAGATACGCAGTATTTT
J gene: TRBJ2-3
clone size: few
D gene: TRBD2
V gene: TRBV12-3/TRBV12-4

CDR3 protein: CATSELAVNEQFF
CDR3 DNA: TGTGCCACCAGCGAGCTAGCGGTTAATGAGCAGTTCTTC
J gene: TRBJ2-1
clone size: few
D gene: TRBD2
V gene: TRBV15

CDR3 protein: CSVEDSIGYTF
CDR3 DNA: TGCAGCGTTGAAGATTCGATTGGCTACACCTTC
J gene: TRBJ1-2
clone size: .
D gene: .
V gene: TRBV29-1

CDR3 protein: CASGLVLVGDRGQRGYTF
CDR3 DNA: TGTGCTAGTGGTTTGGTACTAGTCGGGGACAGGGGGCAGCGGGGCTACACCTTC
J gene: TRBJ1-2
clone size: few
D gene: TRBD1
V gene: TRBV12-5

CDR3 protein: CASGPRLAGISYEQYF
CDR3 DNA: TGCGCCAGCGGACCCCGACTAGCGGGCATCTCCTACGAGCAGTACTTC
J gene: TRBJ2-7
clone size: few
D gene: TRBD2
V gene: TRBV5-1

CDR3 protein: CATRQDRVSQPQHF
CDR3 DNA: TGTGCCACCAGGCAAGACAGGGTGAGTCAGCCCCAGCATTTT
J gene: TRBJ1-5
clone size: .
D gene: TRBD1
V gene: TRBV15

CDR3 protein: CASSTRVVSYNEQFF
CDR3 DNA: TGTGCCAGCAGCACCAGGGTCGTGAGCTACAATGAGCAGTTCTTC
J gene: TRBJ2-1
clone size: .
D gene: .
V gene: TRBV7-2

CDR3 protein: CASEREARGRNEQFF
CDR3 DNA: TGTGCCTCCGAGCGGGAGGCCAGGGGGCGCAATGAGCAGTTCTTC
J gene: TRBJ2-1
clone size: .
D gene: .
V gene: TRBV30

CDR3 protein: CASRRRAGGRETQYF
CDR3 DNA: TGTGCCAGCAGACGTAGAGCGGGAGGGCGTGAGACCCAGTACTTC
J gene: TRBJ2-5
clone size: .
D gene: TRBD2
V gene: TRBV6-2/TRBV6-3

CDR3 protein: CASRRLAVGTDTQYF
CDR3 DNA: TGTGCCAGCAGAAGACTAGCGGTGGGCACAGATACGCAGTATTTT
J gene: TRBJ2-3
clone size: .
D gene: TRBD2
V gene: TRBV12-3/TRBV12-4

CDR3 protein: CASSSRTGQVTDTQYF
CDR3 DNA: TGTGCCAGCAGTTCACGGACAGGGCAAGTGACAGATACGCAGTATTTT
J gene: TRBJ2-3
clone size: few
D gene: TRBD1
V gene: TRBV12-3/TRBV12-4

CDR3 protein: CSARDRGRGLSETQYF
CDR3 DNA: TGCAGTGCTAGAGATCGGGGGCGGGGACTTTCGGAGACCCAGTACTTC
J gene: TRBJ2-5
clone size: .
D gene: .
V gene: TRBV20-1

CDR3 protein: CSAVPGTRVVGELFF
CDR3 DNA: TGCAGTGCTGTCCCCGGGACTAGAGTCGTCGGGGAGCTGTTTTTT
J gene: TRBJ2-2
clone size: .
D gene: TRBD2
V gene: TRBV20-1

CDR3 protein: CSVTGGMSSYEQYF
CDR3 DNA: TGCAGCGTGACAGGGGGCATGAGCTCCTACGAGCAGTACTTC
J gene: TRBJ2-7
clone size: few
D gene: TRBD1
V gene: TRBV29-1

CDR3 protein: CASSPPVGQRGYTDTQYF
CDR3 DNA: TGTGCCAGCTCACCGCCCGTCGGCCAGCGGGGATACACAGATACGCAGTATTTT
J gene: TRBJ2-3
clone size: .
D gene: TRBD2
V gene: TRBV18

CDR3 protein: CASSDLGRAYF
CDR3 DNA: TGTGCCAGCAGTGACCTAGGCCGGGCGTACTTC
J gene: TRBJ2-7
clone size: .
D gene: .
V gene: TRBV2

CDR3 protein: CASSLFSGQETQYF
CDR3 DNA: TGCGCCAGCAGCTTGTTTAGCGGGCAAGAGACCCAGTACTTC
J gene: TRBJ2-5
clone size: many
D gene: TRBD2
V gene: TRBV5-1

CDR3 protein: CASSLSGGNYEQFF
CDR3 DNA: TGCGCCAGCAGCTTGTCCGGGGGCAACTATGAGCAGTTCTTC
J gene: TRBJ2-1
clone size: .
D gene: .
V gene: TRBV5-1

CDR3 protein: CSLWRGQGETQYF
CDR3 DNA: TGCAGTCTCTGGCGAGGCCAGGGAGAGACCCAGTACTTC
J gene: TRBJ2-5
clone size: .
D gene: .
V gene: TRBV20-1

CDR3 protein: CAISHSGTGNTEAFF
CDR3 DNA: TGTGCCATCAGCCACTCGGGGACAGGGAACACTGAAGCTTTCTTT
J gene: TRBJ1-1
clone size: .
D gene: TRBD1
V gene: TRBV10-3

CDR3 protein: CASSLVPDTQYF
CDR3 DNA: TGTGCCAGCAGCTTAGTTCCAGATACGCAGTATTTT
J gene: TRBJ2-3
clone size: few
D gene: .
V gene: TRBV7-8